The 15 T cell receptor beta chains reported below all come from one sample, sequenced in a study of PD-1 blockade in classical Hodgkin lymphoma. Relapses following autologous stem cell transplantation were seen in all patients, with brentuximab vedotin exposure varying. The repertoire was sequenced with immunoSEQ multiplex PCR; TCRdb's copy has only in-frame clones and lacks some. The table lists 35,000 to 45,000 clones, almost 70% of them singletons. The sample here was peripheral blood mononuclear cells (PBMCs), taken before the second cycle of nivolumab. The source is a human donor with classical Hodgkin lymphoma.

The chain carries TRBV21-1 and TRBJ2-3; the table names TRBD2, a call not compared with the DNA. TRBV21-1 constitutes a pseudogene. CDR3 size: 12 residues. The CDR3, as DNA: TGTGCCAGCAGCAATACTACAGATACGCAGTATTTT. Translation gives CASSNTTDTQYF.

The chain employs TRBV7-2 and TRBJ2-5, with D perhaps being TRBD1 or TRBD2 (5 bases each). CDR1 and CDR2 from the germline V gene are SGHTA and FQGNSA. Trimming removed 5 bases at V and 6 bases at J, with 22 bases between. CDR3 length: 16 amino acids. The chain's CDR3 is CASSPSGTQGLQTQYF. CDR3 DNA sequence: TGTGCCAGCAGCCCTTCGGGGACCCAGGGTCTACAGACCCAGTACTTC.

The chain carries TRBV5-1 and TRBJ1-1, with 7 bases fitting TRBD1. This CDR3 comprises 14 residues. Looked up from germline, CDR1 is SGHRS and CDR2 is YFSETQ. V dropped 1 base and J dropped 4; count of bases not matched to a gene: 4. The CDR3 DNA is TGCGCCAGCAGCTTGCAGGGGGAGTCCACTGAAGCTTTCTTT. Its translation is CASSLQGESTEAFF.

This clone was recorded once. V and J are TRBV9 and TRBJ2-2; tentatively, D is TRBD2 (5 bases). In germline, CDR1 is SGDLS, CDR2 YYNGEE. The V end lost 0 bases, the J end lost 4 bases, and 7 bases lay between the germline ends. The CDR3 totals 14 residues. The CDR3: CASSVAGITGELFF. The CDR3 nucleotides are TGTGCCAGCAGCGTAGCGGGAATCACCGGGGAGCTGTTTTTT.

This clone is classed as medium-sized. The chain has TRBV10-3 and TRBJ1-1; the D is unclear. The V gene's germline CDR1 is ENHRY and CDR2 SYGVKD. This CDR3 spans 13 amino acids. Between the trimmed V and J ends, which lost 6 bases and 11 bases, there was a span of 19 bases. CDR3 in amino acids: CAIRDRPESGAFF. CDR3 coding DNA: TGTGCCATCAGGGACCGTCCAGAAAGTGGGGCTTTCTTT.

The rearrangement links TRBV19 to TRBJ2-7, with TRBD1 matching 9 bases. The junction had 5 bases not matched to a gene; V was cut back by 9 bases and J by 2 bases. From germline, CDR1 is LNHDA and CDR2 SQIVND (reference sequence). The CDR3 is made up of 13 amino acids. The CDR3 spells CASAGTGTYEQYF. CDR3 DNA sequence: TGTGCCAGCGCCGGGACAGGGACCTACGAGCAGTACTTC. The full variable domain, rest sourced from reference TRBV19 and TRBJ2-7, is DGGITQSPKYLFRKEGQNVTLSCEQNLNHDAMYWYRQDPGQGLRLIYYSQIVNDFQKGDIAEGYSVSREKKESFPLTVTSAQKNPTAFYLCASAGTGTYEQYFGPGTRLTVT.

This sequence joins TRBV7-9 and TRBJ2-3, with D unclear. V gave up 1 base and J gave up 2 bases, with 16 bases separating them. The CDR3 spans 17 residues. Germline V gene data show CDR1 as SEHNR and CDR2 as FQNEAQ (reference sequence). CDR3 DNA: TGTGCCAGCAGCTTAGAATTGGGCGGATCGTTCACAGATACGCAGTATTTT. It yields the protein CASSLELGGSFTDTQYF.

In its sample, this clone was seen once. The chain combines TRBV5-4 with TRBJ2-3, with TRBD2 identical over 9 bases. J gave up 4 bases and V 4 bases, and 7 bases lay outside the gene matches. The CDR3 contains 15 residues. Germline values: CDR1 SGHNT, CDR2 YYREEE (reference sequence). CDR3: CASSPGGGGADTQYF. DNA of the CDR3: TGTGCCAGCAGCCCGGGTGGCGGGGGGGCAGATACGCAGTATTTT.

This sequence joins TRBV4-3 and TRBJ1-2; no clear D. This CDR3 region has 13 residues. Germline V gene lookup returns CDR1 LGHNA and CDR2 YSLEER. V shed 4 bases and J shed 5 bases, with 11 bases lying between them. The CDR3 reads CASSLGPGYGYTF. The CDR3 DNA reads as TGCGCCAGCAGCCTCGGCCCGGGGTATGGCTACACCTTC.

The genes are TRBV28 and TRBJ1-6; no firm D call. Trimming removed 1 base from V and 7 bases from J, with 8 bases in between. There are 14 residues in the CDR3. The V gene's germline CDR1 is MDHEN and CDR2 SYDVKM. CDR3 coding DNA: TGTGCCAGCAGTTTATTCCAGCCAAATTCACCCCTCCACTTT. As protein: CASSLFQPNSPLHF.

The rearrangement uses TRBV28 and TRBJ1-2; 10 bases map to TRBD1. CDR1 is MDHEN and CDR2 is SYDVKM in the germline V gene. CDR3 length: 15 residues. With 6 bases clipped from V and 5 bases from J, the junction kept 9 bases outside the gene matches. Here the CDR3 reads CASRGRDRGIYGYTF. DNA for the CDR3: TGTGCCAGCAGGGGTCGGGACAGGGGAATTTATGGCTACACCTTC.

V is TRBV5-1 and J is TRBJ2-4, with 11 bases lining up with TRBD2. Germline loops: CDR1 SGHRS, CDR2 YFSETQ. V lost 0 bases and J lost 13; bases outside the gene matches: 12. The CDR3 is made up of 16 amino acids. CDR3 loop: CASSLGHTSGSMLQYF. The CDR3 region has the DNA TGCGCCAGCAGCTTGGGTCACACTAGCGGGAGTATGCTCCAGTACTTC.

The chain carries TRBV7-2 and TRBJ1-1; D is unresolved. The CDR3 consists of 17 residues. Deletions cut 5 bases from V and 2 bases from J, with 21 bases between. Germline assignment: CDR1 SGHTA and CDR2 FQGNSA. The CDR3, as DNA: TGTGCCAGCAGCCTCATGGGGTTGGCAGCCGGAAACACTGAAGCTTTCTTT. Its translation is CASSLMGLAAGNTEAFF.

This chain uses TRBV5-1 with TRBJ2-2; 13 bases align to TRBD2. Trimming at V came to 2 bases and at J to 4 bases, leaving 2 bases not matched to a gene. Germline CDR1 reads SGHRS; CDR2 reads YFSETQ. CDR3 length: 16 residues. CDR3 bases: TGCGCCAGCAGCTTACTAGCGGGGGGGACCACCGGGGAGCTGTTTTTT. Translated: CASSLLAGGTTGELFF.

J is TRBJ1-6 and V is TRBV2; 7 positions match TRBD1. Trimming removed 3 bases from V and 5 bases from J; junction bases left unmatched: 4. The CDR3 length is 15 residues. Germline V gene data show CDR1 as SNHLY and CDR2 as FYNNEI. The CDR3 region has the DNA TGTGCCAGCAGTGAGACAGGGACGAATAATTCACCCCTCCACTTT. This sequence encodes CASSETGTNNSPLHF.